The present T cell receptor beta chain was sequenced within a study of beta chain features in type 1 diabetes. Looked up from germline, CDR1 is MRHNA and CDR2 is SNTAGT. Trimming stripped 6 bases from V and 1 base from J, with 9 bases between. There are 13 residues in the CDR3. Expressed TCRB transcripts were sequenced, since all the RNA that had been isolated was reverse transcribed. Assay: immunoSEQ multiplex PCR; the TCRdb copy retains only in-frame clones and omits some. Of about 150,000 clones in the sample, around 8% are singletons; the top ten hold around 0.65%. The sequenced material came from central memory CD4+ T cells from blood. This TCR was recovered from a man aged 18-30 years in good health. V usage is TRBV6-4 and J usage is TRBJ1-1; D gene unclear. In DNA form, the CDR3 reads TGTGCCAGCAGCGTCGAGAAGAACACTGAAGCTTTCTTT. Translation gives CASSVEKNTEAFF.